This T cell receptor beta chain originates from a study of technical replicates of blood from a few donors. V shed 7 bases and J shed 1 base, with 17 bases lying between them. The CDR3 totals 16 residues. In germline, CDR1 is MDHEN, CDR2 SYDVKM. Profiling relied on immunoSEQ multiplex PCR, and the TCRdb table lists in-frame clones only, not all of them. The sample carries about 100,000 clones, approximately 94% recorded once. The sequenced sample consisted of T cells isolated from PBMCs. The chain combines TRBV28 with TRBJ2-1, with D tentatively TRBD2 (6 bases). The sequence came from a human donor in good health. The CDR3 protein is CASTWGSRGSYNEQFF. The CDR3, as DNA: TGTGCCAGCACCTGGGGCTCCCGGGGGTCCTACAATGAGCAGTTCTTC.